The TCR beta chain under discussion was sequenced for a study of spatial heterogeneity in lung cancer. Every individual TCR cDNA molecule carried its own unique molecular identifier, which allowed correction of PCR and sequencing errors. One entry per CDR3 protein, called by TCRdb with MiXCR from the 5' RACE reads. The table shows 26,000 or so distinct CDR3 sequences, with 7.5% to 9.5% occurring only once. This clonotype was seen a handful of times. Time point given: sample taken at primary tumor resection. Without sorting, whole RNA was sequenced from tumor, nontumor lung or frozen PBMC. With V trimmed by 6 bases and J by 5 bases, 3 bases remained unmatched. The CDR3 totals 11 residues. From germline, CDR1 is DFQATT and CDR2 SNEGSKA (reference sequence).

The sample was PBMCs, taken at surgery. V and J are TRBV20-1 and TRBJ2-7; TRBD1 agrees at 8 bases. This clonotype was obtained from a female donor with early-stage non-small cell lung cancer. CDR3 residues: CSAWTGNEQYV. DNA for the CDR3: TGCAGTGCCTGGACAGGGAACGAGCAGTACGTC.